This T cell receptor (beta chain) was captured by sequencing in a study of blood T cell repertoires in COVID-19. The method was immunoSEQ multiplex PCR; TCRdb's version includes in-frame clones alone and lacks a portion of them. The table lists 310,000 or so clones, around 89% of them singletons. The receptor's source is a young man who had recovered from COVID-19. Input material: peripheral blood.

Here the CDR3 reads CASRLNEKLFF. CDR3 in DNA: TGTGCCAGCAGACTTAATGAAAAACTGTTTTTT. This chain joins TRBV3-1 (or the pseudogene TRBV3-2) and TRBJ1-4; no clear D gene. Germline loops: CDR1 LGHDT, CDR2 YNNKEL (reference sequence). The CDR3 covers 11 residues. The V and J ends lost 6 bases and 4 bases respectively, with 3 bases between them.